This T cell receptor beta chain was identified in a study of PD-1 blockade in mismatch repair-deficient tumors. As for the study in general: Patients had 12 to 13 mismatch repair-deficient cancer types and were previously treated and progressing.

The CDR3 spans 16 residues. CDR1 is SGHTA and CDR2 is FQGNSA in the germline V gene. V shed 4 bases, J shed 8 bases, and the junction held 8 bases outside the gene matches. TCR sequencing covered a few patients who responded to pembrolizumab. Here immunoSEQ multiplex PCR was the method, and the copy in TCRdb shows in-frame clones only, minus some. Of 75,000 to 85,000 clones listed, around 85% are singletons. Study findings and constraints: Rapid post-treatment expansion, then contraction, generally preceding radiologic response, marked tumor-resident clones.

Details on this clone: Its specificity is unknown.

The specimen was peripheral blood, collected 12 weeks after starting pembrolizumab. The chain couples TRBV7-2 to TRBJ2-1; 13 bases match TRBD2. This clonotype was sampled from an adult with mismatch repair-deficient cancer. CDR3 nucleotides: TGTGCCAGCAGCTCCCAGACTAGCGGGAGGCCTGATGAGCAGTTCTTC. Translation: CASSSQTSGRPDEQFF.